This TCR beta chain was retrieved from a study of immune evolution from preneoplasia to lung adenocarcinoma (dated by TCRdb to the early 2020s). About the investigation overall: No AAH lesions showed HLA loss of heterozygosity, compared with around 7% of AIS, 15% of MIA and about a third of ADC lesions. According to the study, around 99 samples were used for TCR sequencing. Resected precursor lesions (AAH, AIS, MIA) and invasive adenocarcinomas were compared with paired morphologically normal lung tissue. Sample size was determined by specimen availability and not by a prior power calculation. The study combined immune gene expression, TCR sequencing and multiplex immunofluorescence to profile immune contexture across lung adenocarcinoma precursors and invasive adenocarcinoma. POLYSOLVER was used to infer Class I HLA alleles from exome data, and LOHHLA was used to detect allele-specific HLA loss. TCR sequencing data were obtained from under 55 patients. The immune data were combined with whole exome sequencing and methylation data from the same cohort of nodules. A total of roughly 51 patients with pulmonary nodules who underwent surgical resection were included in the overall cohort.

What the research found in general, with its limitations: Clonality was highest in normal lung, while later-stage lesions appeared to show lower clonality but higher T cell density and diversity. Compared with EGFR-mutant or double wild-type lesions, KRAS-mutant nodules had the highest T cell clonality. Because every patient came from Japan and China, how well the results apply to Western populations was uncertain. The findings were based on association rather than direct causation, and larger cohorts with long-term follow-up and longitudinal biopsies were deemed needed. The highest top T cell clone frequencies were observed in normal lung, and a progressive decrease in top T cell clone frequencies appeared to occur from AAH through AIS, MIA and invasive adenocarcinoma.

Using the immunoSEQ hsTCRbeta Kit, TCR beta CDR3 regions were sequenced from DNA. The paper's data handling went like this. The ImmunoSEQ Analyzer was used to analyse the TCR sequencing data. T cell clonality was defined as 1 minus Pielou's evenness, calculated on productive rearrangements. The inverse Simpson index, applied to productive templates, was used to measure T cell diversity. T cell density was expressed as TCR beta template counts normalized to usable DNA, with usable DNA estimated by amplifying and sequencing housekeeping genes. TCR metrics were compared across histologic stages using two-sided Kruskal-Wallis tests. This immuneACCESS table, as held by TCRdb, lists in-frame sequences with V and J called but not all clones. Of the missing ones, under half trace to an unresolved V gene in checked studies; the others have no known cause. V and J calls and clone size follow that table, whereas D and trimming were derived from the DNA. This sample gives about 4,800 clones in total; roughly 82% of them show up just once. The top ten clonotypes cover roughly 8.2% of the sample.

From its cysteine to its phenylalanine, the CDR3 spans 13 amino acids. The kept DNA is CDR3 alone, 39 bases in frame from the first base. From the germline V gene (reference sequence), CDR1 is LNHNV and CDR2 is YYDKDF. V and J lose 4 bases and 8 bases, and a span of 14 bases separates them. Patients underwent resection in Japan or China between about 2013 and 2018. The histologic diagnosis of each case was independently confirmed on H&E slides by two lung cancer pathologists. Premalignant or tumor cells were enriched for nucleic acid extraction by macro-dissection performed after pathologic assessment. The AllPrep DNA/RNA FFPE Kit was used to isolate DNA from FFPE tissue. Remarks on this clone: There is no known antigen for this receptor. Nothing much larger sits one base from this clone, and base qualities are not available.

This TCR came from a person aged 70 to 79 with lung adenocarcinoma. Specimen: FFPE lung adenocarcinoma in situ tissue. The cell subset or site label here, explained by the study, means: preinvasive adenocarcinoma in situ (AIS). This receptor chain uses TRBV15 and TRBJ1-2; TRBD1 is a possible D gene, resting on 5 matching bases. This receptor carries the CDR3 CATSIDSRGGYTF. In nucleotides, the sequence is TGTGCCACCAGCATAGACAGCCGAGGGGGCTACACCTTC.